The present T cell receptor beta chain was sequenced within a study of low-dose radiotherapy and immunotherapy resistance in tumors. Study-wide background: Cohort 1 was given 0.5 Gy fractions every 2 weeks, 6.5 Gy in total. Intravenous cyclophosphamide 200 mg/m2 was given every two weeks, one day before radiation and immunotherapy. Cohort 2 patients were irradiated with 1 Gy every two weeks, reaching 13 Gy over 26 weeks.

Alpha- and beta-chain coverage of first-strand cDNA came from TRAV- and TRBV-specific primers. It was with a constant-region primer and a V-primer adapter that TCRs were amplified over roughly 19 PCR cycles. MiXCR, run by TCRdb on the reads, gives a single entry per CDR3 protein. The sample contains 95,000 to 100,000 distinct CDR3 sequences, around 21% of which appear only once. About this clonotype: A far larger clone is one nucleotide away, so this likely arose from a read error.

The CDR3 totals 14 residues. Germline CDR1 is MNHEY and CDR2 is SVGEGT. Trimming stripped 5 bases from V and 6 bases from J, with 13 bases between. As to time point: after trial treatment. Treatment here: LDRT plus nivolumab, ipilimumab, low-dose cyclophosphamide and aspirin (RACIN trial). As their treatment, donors received nivolumab, ipilimumab, aspirin, low-dose cyclophosphamide and low-dose radiotherapy. The sequencing used PBMCs, collected after low-dose radiotherapy plus immunotherapy. The clonotype comes from a male donor with prostate cancer. This chain links TRBV6-2 or TRBV6-3 with TRBJ2-2; no firm D call. CDR3 in amino acids: CASSPWVAAGELFF. CDR3 nucleotide sequence: TGTGCCAGCAGTCCGTGGGTGGCGGCCGGGGAGCTGTTTTTT.